This TCR beta chain was sequenced in a study of blood T cell repertoires in COVID-19. Sequenced by immunoSEQ multiplex PCR; TCRdb stores in-frame clones only, minus some. The repertoire holds about 260,000 clones, with about 83% as singletons. V gave up 5 bases and J gave up 5 bases, with 9 bases separating them. Germline loops: CDR1 SGHNT, CDR2 YENEEA. CDR3 length: 13 residues. This sequence joins TRBV11-3 and TRBJ2-2; a weak D match, TRBD2 (6 bases). This clonotype was obtained from a woman between 45 and 60 years old who had recovered from COVID-19. Input material: PBMCs or T cells enriched from blood (not recorded which). CDR3: CASSPRGTGELFF. DNA of the CDR3: TGTGCCAGCAGCCCGCGGGGAACCGGGGAGCTGTTTTTT.